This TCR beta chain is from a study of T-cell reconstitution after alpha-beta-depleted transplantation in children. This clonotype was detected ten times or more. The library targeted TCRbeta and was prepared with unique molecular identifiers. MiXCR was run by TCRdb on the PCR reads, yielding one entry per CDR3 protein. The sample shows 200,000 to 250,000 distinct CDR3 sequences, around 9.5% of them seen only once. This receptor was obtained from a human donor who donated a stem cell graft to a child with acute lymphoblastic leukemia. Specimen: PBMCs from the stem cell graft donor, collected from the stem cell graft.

The CDR3 here is CASSPIAGVSTDTQYF. Here the CDR3 DNA reads TGTGCCAGCAGCCCGATAGCGGGAGTCAGCACAGATACGCAGTATTTT. This chain joins TRBV11-2 and TRBJ2-3, with 9 positions matching TRBD2. The germline CDR1 and CDR2 sequences are SGHAT and FQNNGV. This CDR3 has 16 amino acids. V lost 5 bases and J lost 0; bases outside the gene matches: 6. Full variable domain (missing parts from reference TRBV11-2 and TRBJ2-3): EAGVAQSPRYKIIEKRQSVAFWCNPISGHATLYWYQQILGQGPKLLIQFQNNGVVDDSQLPKDRFSAERLKGVDSTLKIQPAKLEDSAVYLCASSPIAGVSTDTQYFGPGTRLTVL.